The entry below describes one TCR beta chain. Its antigen is currently unknown. Researchers partitioned CD4+ cells into CD45RA+ naive and CD45RA-negative memory subsets. The entry originates in a study of shared clonotypes between healthy human individuals. The germline V and J ends were trimmed by 10 bases and 10 bases, with 28 bases remaining between them. CDR1 and CDR2 (germline): LNHDA, SQIVND (reference sequence). The length of the CDR3 is 15 residues. The method was immunoSEQ multiplex PCR; TCRdb's version includes in-frame clones alone and lacks a portion of them. The sample has roughly 2.5 million clones, more than 90% seen once. Notes on the study in general: Unshared clonotypes carried lower generation probabilities than those common to all four donors.

This TCR derives from a man younger than 30 in good health. Sequencing input: naive CD4+ T cells sorted from blood. Subset: CD45RA+ positively selected. The rearrangement links TRBV19 to TRBJ1-1; D might be TRBD1 (6 bases). CDR3 sequence: CAIDGSDNAGDGAFF. The CDR3 bases are TGTGCCATCGACGGTTCCGATAACGCAGGGGACGGAGCTTTCTTT.